This TCR beta chain comes out of a study of cytomegalovirus exposure and HLA in healthy donors. Overall study context: The 110 or so validation repertoires used the same platform as the roughly 670 first-cohort repertoires, a later analysis reported.

The sample holds one count of this clone. CDR1 and CDR2 (germline): MGHRA, YSYEKL. The length of the CDR3 is 13 residues. Deletions cut 6 bases from V and 4 bases from J, with 12 bases between. Generated by immunoSEQ multiplex PCR, the TCRdb table keeps only in-frame clones and is missing some. Counted here are more than 55,000 clones, about 93% occurring once; the ten biggest clones make up roughly 3%. The chain joins TRBV4-1 to TRBJ1-1; D is undetermined. This sequence originates from a man aged 18 to 29 in good health and CMV-seronegative. Sequencing input: PBMCs. The DNA of the CDR3 is TGCGCCAGCAGACTGGACTGGGGCACTGAAGCTTTCTTT. As protein: CASRLDWGTEAFF.